This T cell receptor beta chain was sequenced for a study of brain metastases from non-small cell lung cancer. Study results and limitations: T-cell infiltration was lower in brain metastases than primaries (P < 0.001).

Germline V gene sequence: CDR1 SGHDT, CDR2 YYEEEE. The CDR3 has 15 residues. Turning to this clone: What it binds is not known. Its ends do not fully match the called genes, so a read error is possible. The same CDR3 can be traced to other DNA sequences in this sample.

Using immunoSEQ multiplex PCR, the repertoire was profiled, and TCRdb retains in-frame clones only, with some absent. The data show around 1,600 clones, approximately 95% seen once. The sequence derives from a donor at least 40 years old with non-small cell lung cancer. The sample consisted of tissue from a brain metastasis. The chain carries TRBV5-6 and TRBJ2-6; D perhaps matches TRBD1 (5 bases). The CDR3 spells CASSLKVSGANVLTF. The CDR3, as DNA: TGTGCCAGCAGCTTGAAAGTCTCTGGGGCCAATGTCCTGACTTTC.